These T cell receptor beta chains were read from a single sample in a study of shared clonotypes between healthy human individuals. Only in-frame clones appear in the TCRdb table, and some are missing; sequencing was by immunoSEQ multiplex PCR. The data show some 2 million clones, with less than 95% seen just once and more than 0.95% held by the top ten. Sequenced input: naive CD8+ T cells sorted from blood. The receptor source for this set is a man younger than 30 in good health. Both conserved end residues are trimmed from each CDR3.

>TRBV29-1|12
SVEGISGANVLT
>TRBV9|14
ASSGQGQGASYGYT
>TRBV19|10
ASSSHSYEQY
>TRBV7-9|9
ASSRAYGYT
>TRBV28|13
ASSLLAVAYNEQF
>TRBV5-4|11
ASSFQENTEAF
>TRBV11-2|13
ASSFVLGTKNIQY
>TRBV4-1|12
ASSQGPQTQPQH
>TRBV2|11
ASSGVGNTEAF
>TRBV28|13
ASSLPAGGTDTQY
>TRBV2|13
ASDLGGRRQDEQY
>TRBV19|10
ASSISPYEQY
>TRBV5-4|12
ASSFGRGSVTQY
>TRBV30|11
AWTGGSGNTIY
>TRBV5-4|11
ASSFQGNEKLF
>TRBV6-5|13
ASSYSTLGNSPLH
>TRBV6-5|13
ASSYEDTRNQPQH
>TRBV4-3|12
ASSPGQHTGELF
>TRBV2|12
ASKHTGGEETQY
>TRBV9|12
ASALGGQGYEQY
>TRBV5-1|14
ASSLVYGGADTEAF
>TRBV4-3|14
ASSPGTSGRGNEQY